This T cell receptor (beta chain) stems from a study of post-analysis software for immune sequencing data. Study conclusions and caveats: Higher frequency in patients than in controls was seen for a handful of TRBV segments, with TRBV5-6, TRBV5-1 and TRBV20-1 among them.

Trimming removed 6 bases from V and 4 bases from J, with 16 bases in between. The CDR3 is 14 amino acids. Germline loops: CDR1 DFQATT, CDR2 SNEGSKA (reference sequence). Worth noting for this clonotype: Antigen unknown.

The authors incorporated unique molecular identifiers into the TCR beta cDNA libraries. T cells numbering 1 to 10 million yielded roughly 0.5 million cDNA molecules. TCRdb processed the PCR reads anew with MiXCR; each CDR3 protein has one entry. In the table there are 600,000 to 750,000 distinct CDR3 sequences, 55% to 70% of which are singletons. This receptor was obtained from a girl aged 2-10 years with multiple sclerosis. The sequenced material came from blood. The chain uses TRBV20-1 and TRBJ2-1, with D maybe TRBD2 (5 bases). Here the CDR3 DNA reads TGCAGTGCCCCACTAGAGACCCCTTACAATGAGCAGTTCTTC. The encoded protein is CSAPLETPYNEQFF.